A selection of T cell receptor beta chains follows, all from one sample in a study of blood T cell repertoires in COVID-19. Profiling relied on immunoSEQ multiplex PCR, and the TCRdb table lists in-frame clones only, not all of them. This table holds about 220,000 clones, 88% found once. Input material: PBMCs or T cells enriched from blood (not recorded which). These TCRs come from a woman aged 50 to 60 with acute COVID-19. Both conserved end residues are part of each CDR3. The D gene is left open where the match is weak. For some rows the clone size is stated as once, few or many, or as a class when expanded; others skip it.

clone size,J gene,D gene,V gene,CDR3 protein,CDR3 DNA
-,TRBJ2-3,-,TRBV5-6,CASSLVLDSQRTDTQYF,TGTGCCAGCAGCTTGGTTCTCGACTCCCAACGCACAGATACGCAGTATTTT
-,TRBJ2-7,-,TRBV27,CASSSQDSYEQYF,TGTGCCAGCAGTTCCCAGGACTCCTACGAGCAGTACTTC
-,TRBJ1-2,TRBD1,TRBV7-9,CASSSRGEHGYTF,TGTGCCAGCAGCTCCAGGGGGGAACATGGCTACACCTTC
-,TRBJ2-4,-,TRBV7-8,CASSSQGAKNIQYF,TGTGCCAGCAGCTCTCAGGGGGCCAAAAACATTCAGTACTTC
-,TRBJ2-1,TRBD1,TRBV19,CASSISGQVGNEQFF,TGTGCCAGTAGTATATCAGGACAGGTAGGGAATGAGCAGTTCTTC
-,TRBJ1-4,TRBD1,TRBV7-6,CASSLVEVTGGEKLFF,TGTGCCAGCAGCTTAGTAGAGGTGACAGGGGGCGAAAAACTGTTTTTT
-,TRBJ2-1,-,TRBV14,CASSQDLRAGEQFF,TGTGCCAGCAGCCAAGATTTGAGGGCTGGCGAGCAGTTCTTC
-,TRBJ1-1,TRBD1,TRBV5-1,CASSHLGQGEGTEAFF,TGCGCCAGCAGCCACCTGGGACAGGGTGAAGGCACTGAAGCTTTCTTT
-,TRBJ2-5,TRBD2,TRBV15,CATSRTSSQETQYF,TGTGCCACCAGCAGGACTAGCTCCCAAGAGACCCAGTACTTC
-,TRBJ1-6,-,TRBV7-2,CASRPRAARNSPLHF,TGTGCCAGCAGACCCAGGGCAGCAAGAAATTCACCCCTCCACTTT
-,TRBJ2-7,-,TRBV19,CASSASDGSSYEQYF,TGTGCCAGTAGTGCAAGTGACGGGAGCTCCTACGAGCAGTACTTC
-,TRBJ1-3,-,TRBV5-1,CASSLGYRASGNTIYF,TGCGCCAGCAGCTTGGGTTACAGGGCTTCTGGAAACACCATATATTTT
-,TRBJ2-7,TRBD2,TRBV5-4,CASSPTSGDTYEQYF,TGTGCCAGCAGCCCAACTAGCGGGGACACCTACGAGCAGTACTTC
-,TRBJ2-7,-,TRBV5-5,CASSLVLGNYEQYF,TGTGCCAGCAGCTTGGTACTAGGGAACTACGAGCAGTACTTC
-,TRBJ1-5,-,TRBV7-9,CASSLGPEGPQHF,TGTGCCAGCAGCTTAGGCCCTGAGGGGCCCCAGCATTTT
once,TRBJ2-1,TRBD2,TRBV30,CAWSVRTSALYNEQFF,TGTGCCTGGAGTGTGCGGACTAGCGCCCTATACAATGAGCAGTTCTTC
-,TRBJ1-1,TRBD1,TRBV28,CASSPGQGSTEAFF,TGTGCCAGCAGCCCAGGACAGGGGAGCACTGAAGCTTTCTTT
-,TRBJ2-7,-,TRBV7-2,CASSLRVSYEQYF,TGTGCCAGCAGCTTGAGGGTCTCCTACGAGCAGTACTTC
-,TRBJ2-7,-,TRBV7-8,CASSSRRVPYEQYF,TGTGCCAGCAGCTCCCGAAGAGTGCCCTACGAGCAGTACTTC
-,TRBJ2-3,-,TRBV7-2,CASSLVRRADTQYF,TGTGCCAGCAGCTTAGTTAGGAGGGCAGATACGCAGTATTTT
-,TRBJ1-5,TRBD1,TRBV10-3,CAIGIQGWDQPQHF,TGTGCCATCGGGATACAGGGGTGGGATCAGCCCCAGCATTTT
-,TRBJ2-7,-,TRBV27,CASSLGAQEEYEQYF,TGTGCCAGCAGTTTGGGGGCCCAAGAGGAATACGAGCAGTACTTC
-,TRBJ1-2,TRBD1,TRBV4-2,CASSQQSTGGLQGYTF,TGTGCCAGCAGCCAACAGTCCACAGGGGGCCTTCAAGGCTACACCTTC
-,TRBJ2-7,-,TRBV5-1,CASSSYSGGPSYEQYF,TGCGCCAGCAGCTCCTATAGCGGAGGCCCCTCCTACGAGCAGTACTTC
-,TRBJ1-2,TRBD1,TRBV2,CASSDHWTGGDGYTF,TGTGCCAGCAGTGACCATTGGACAGGGGGAGATGGCTACACCTTC
-,TRBJ2-7,-,TRBV9,CASSPRSGGTYEQYF,TGTGCCAGCAGCCCACGAAGTGGGGGGACCTACGAGCAGTACTTC
-,TRBJ2-7,-,TRBV30,CARRDLSSYEQYF,TGTGCCCGCCGGGACTTGAGCTCCTACGAGCAGTACTTC
-,TRBJ1-1,-,TRBV7-3,CASSLTPETGAFF,TGTGCCAGCAGCTTAACTCCTGAAACTGGAGCTTTCTTT
-,TRBJ2-7,TRBD1,TRBV5-1,CASSLARGQGNYEQYF,TGCGCCAGCAGCTTGGCGAGAGGACAGGGGAACTACGAGCAGTACTTC
-,TRBJ2-3,-,TRBV7-8,CASEGVTLDTQYF,TGTGCCAGCGAAGGGGTCACTCTGGATACGCAGTATTTT
-,TRBJ2-3,TRBD2,TRBV7-6,CASSRKALAGGPDTQYF,TGTGCCAGCAGCCGGAAGGCCTTAGCGGGAGGGCCGGATACGCAGTATTTT
few,TRBJ1-2,-,TRBV27,CASSSSRQYRPSNYGYTF,TGTGCCAGCAGTTCCTCCCGACAGTACCGTCCCTCTAACTATGGCTACACCTTC
-,TRBJ1-2,-,TRBV5-1,CASSYRRGLYGYTF,TGCGCCAGCAGCTACCGAAGAGGACTGTATGGCTACACCTTC
-,TRBJ2-7,TRBD2,TRBV19,CASSIWSSGSRYEQYF,TGTGCCAGTAGTATATGGTCTAGCGGGAGTAGGTACGAGCAGTACTTC
-,TRBJ2-4,-,TRBV19,CASSIQLGLAKNIQYF,TGTGCCAGTAGTATTCAGTTGGGCCTAGCCAAAAACATTCAGTACTTC
-,TRBJ1-2,TRBD1,TRBV19,CASSRSGGTYTF,TGTGCCAGTAGTAGGTCAGGGGGAACTTACACCTTC
-,TRBJ2-2,-,TRBV10-3,CAISRAQGNTGELFF,TGTGCCATCAGTCGAGCCCAGGGGAACACCGGGGAGCTGTTTTTT
-,TRBJ1-2,TRBD1,TRBV27,CASSLKTGGGYGYTF,TGTGCCAGCAGTTTAAAGACAGGGGGGGGCTATGGCTACACCTTC
-,TRBJ2-1,-,TRBV2,CASSEEGSYNEQFF,TGTGCCAGCAGTGAGGAGGGCTCCTACAATGAGCAGTTCTTC
-,TRBJ2-7,-,TRBV6-5,CASSQGLQTYEQYF,TGTGCCAGCAGTCAGGGGTTACAGACCTACGAGCAGTACTTC
-,TRBJ2-5,-,TRBV19,CASSIVTGNDGETQYF,TGTGCCAGTAGTATAGTTACAGGGAATGATGGAGAGACCCAGTACTTC
-,TRBJ2-3,TRBD2,TRBV7-9,CASSLRLAGEVRGTDTQYF,TGTGCCAGCAGCCTCAGACTAGCGGGAGAGGTTAGGGGCACAGATACGCAGTATTTT